This T cell receptor (beta chain) comes out of a study of blood T cells in healthy people across ages. Primed by a sample-barcoded 5' primer and a J-beta primer mix, a second PCR proceeded for 7 to 11 cycles. Every sample produced at least 2.5 million CDR3-containing paired-end reads. TCRdb redid the calling of the 5' RACE reads with MiXCR, one entry per CDR3 protein. The sample has more than 700,000 distinct CDR3 sequences, 53% seen once. This clonotype was seen a single time. What it recognizes is unknown. Findings and caveats of the study: It was found that TCR beta diversity correlated strongly with the percentage of naive T cells.

The CDR3 is 15 amino acids. CDR1 and CDR2 from the germline V gene are LGHDT and YNNKEL (reference sequence). V lost 4 bases and J lost 7, with 14 bases in between. Donors were systemically healthy Caucasian individuals from Russia aged about 6 to 95 years. It was about 10 milliliters of peripheral blood that were drawn from each donor. Sequencing used blood. The sequence came from a man at least 80 years old in good health. The chain recombines TRBV3-1 with TRBJ1-6, with D possibly TRBD1 on 5 matching bases. The CDR3 bases are TGTGCCAGCAGCCCTTGGCAGGGAACGAATTCACCCCTCCACTTT. Protein product: CASSPWQGTNSPLHF.